This T cell receptor beta chain was found in a study of T cell responses to AZD1222 COVID-19 vaccine. V lost 5 bases and J 10 bases, leaving 18 bases between the germline ends. CDR3 length equals 15 residues. CDR1 and CDR2 from the germline V gene are SNHLY and FYNNEI. Here immunoSEQ multiplex PCR was the method, and the copy in TCRdb shows in-frame clones only, minus some. The table records roughly 120,000 clones, roughly 90% of them present only once. This TCR was sampled from an adult who received the AZD1222 COVID-19 vaccine. The sequenced sample was peripheral blood, obtained 28 days after the second AZD1222 dose. The rearrangement joins TRBV2 to TRBJ1-6; a weak D match, TRBD1 (6 bases). CDR3 amino acids: CASSTQQGSRSPLHF. The CDR3 DNA reads TGTGCCAGCAGTACCCAACAGGGATCTCGCTCACCCCTCCACTTT. Supplemented by reference TRBV2 and TRBJ1-6, the full variable domain reads EPEVTQTPSHQVTQMGQEVILRCVPISNHLYFYWYRQILGQKVEFLVSFYNNEISEKSEIFDDQFSVERPDGSNFTLKIRSTKLEDSAMYFCASSTQQGSRSPLHFGNGTRLTVT.